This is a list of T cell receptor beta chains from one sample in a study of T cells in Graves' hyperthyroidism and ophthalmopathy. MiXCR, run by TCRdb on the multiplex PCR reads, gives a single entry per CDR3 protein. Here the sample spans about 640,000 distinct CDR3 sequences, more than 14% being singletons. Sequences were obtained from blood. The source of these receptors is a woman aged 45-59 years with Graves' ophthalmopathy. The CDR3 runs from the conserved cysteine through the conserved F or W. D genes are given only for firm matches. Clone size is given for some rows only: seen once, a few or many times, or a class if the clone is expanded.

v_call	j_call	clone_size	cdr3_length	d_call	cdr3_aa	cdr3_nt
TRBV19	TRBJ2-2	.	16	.	CASRRGLGDYTGELFF	TGTGCCAGTAGAAGAGGACTGGGGGACTACACCGGGGAGCTGTTTTTT
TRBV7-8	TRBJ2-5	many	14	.	CASSQTSPIASGYF	TGTGCCAGCAGCCAAACCAGTCCTATAGCATCCGGGTACTTC
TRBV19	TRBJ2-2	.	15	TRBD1	CASSIENRGTGELFF	TGTGCCAGTAGTATAGAAAACAGGGGGACCGGGGAGCTGTTTTTT
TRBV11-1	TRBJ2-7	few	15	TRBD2	CASSLVRTSGYEQYF	TGTGCCAGCAGCTTAGTTCGGACTAGCGGCTACGAGCAGTACTTC
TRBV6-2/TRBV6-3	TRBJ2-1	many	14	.	CASRLAIWGNEQFF	TGTGCCAGCCGCCTAGCGATCTGGGGTAATGAGCAGTTCTTC
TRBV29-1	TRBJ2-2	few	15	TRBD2	CSVGTGTSGIGELFF	TGCAGCGTCGGGACCGGGACTAGCGGGATTGGGGAGCTGTTTTTT
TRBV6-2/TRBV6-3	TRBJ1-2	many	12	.	CASSYNGYGYTF	TGTGCCAGCAGTTACAATGGATATGGCTACACCTTC
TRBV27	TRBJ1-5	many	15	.	CASSLSAAPNQPQHF	TGTGCCAGCAGTTTATCCGCGGCACCAAATCAGCCCCAGCATTTT
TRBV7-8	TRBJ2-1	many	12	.	CASSLDGQQEFF	TGTGCCAGCAGCTTAGACGGACAGCAAGAGTTCTTC
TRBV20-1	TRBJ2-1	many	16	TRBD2	CSASPDEAGVIGEQFF	TGCAGTGCTAGCCCCGATGAAGCGGGAGTGATTGGTGAGCAGTTCTTC
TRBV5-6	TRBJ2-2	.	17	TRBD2	CASSLVGTSGYTGELFF	TGTGCCAGCAGCTTGGTTGGGACTAGCGGGTACACCGGGGAGCTGTTTTTT
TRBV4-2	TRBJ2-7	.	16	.	CASSQDLGRGSYEQYF	TGTGCCAGCAGCCAAGATCTTGGACGGGGCTCCTACGAGCAGTACTTC
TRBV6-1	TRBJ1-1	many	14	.	CASSYLSRFSEAFF	TGTGCCAGCAGTTACTTATCCCGTTTCTCTGAAGCTTTCTTT
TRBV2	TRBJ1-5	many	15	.	CASSEARRNNQPQHF	TGTGCCAGCAGTGAAGCGCGGAGGAACAATCAGCCCCAGCATTTT